The clone carrying this T cell receptor beta chain turned up a few times. What it binds is unknown. This specimen comes from a study of T cell responses to AZD1222 COVID-19 vaccine. Study-wide points: All repertoire sampling was performed exclusively after the peak T cell response.

This CDR3 is 11 amino acids long. V shed 0 bases and J shed 8 bases, with 5 bases lying between them. The germline V gene encodes CDR1 SGHDN and CDR2 FVKESK. Clones were sequenced by immunoSEQ multiplex PCR, and TCRdb holds only the in-frame ones, with some missing. The sample holds about 140,000 clones, approximately 95% seen once. The material was peripheral blood, obtained 28 days after the second AZD1222 dose. The chain combines TRBV14 with TRBJ2-7; D not resolved. The sequence derives from an adult who received the AZD1222 COVID-19 vaccine. The CDR3 sequence is CASSQDSQQYF. In DNA, the CDR3 is TGTGCCAGCAGCCAAGACAGTCAGCAGTACTTC. The full variable domain, in which reference TRBV14 and TRBJ2-7 provide the parts outside the CDR3, is EAGVTQFPSHSVIEKGQTVTLRCDPISGHDNLYWYRRVMGKEIKFLLHFVKESKQDESGMPNNRFLAERTGGTYSTLKVQPAELEDSGVYFCASSQDSQQYFGPGTRLTVT.